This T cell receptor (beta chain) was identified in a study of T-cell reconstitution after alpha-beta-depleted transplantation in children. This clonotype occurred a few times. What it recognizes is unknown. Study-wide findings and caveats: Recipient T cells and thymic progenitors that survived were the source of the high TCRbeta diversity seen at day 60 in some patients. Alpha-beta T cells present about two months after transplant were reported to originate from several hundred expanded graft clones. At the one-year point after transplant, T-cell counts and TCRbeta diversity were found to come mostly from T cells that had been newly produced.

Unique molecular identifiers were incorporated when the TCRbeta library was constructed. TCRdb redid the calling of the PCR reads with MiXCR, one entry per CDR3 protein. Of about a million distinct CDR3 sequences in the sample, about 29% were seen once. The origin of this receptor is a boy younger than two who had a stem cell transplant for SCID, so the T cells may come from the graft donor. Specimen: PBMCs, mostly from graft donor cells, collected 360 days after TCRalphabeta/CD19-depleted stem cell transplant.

In DNA form, the CDR3 reads TGTGCCAGCAGTTCCCGGGTAGCCCAGCAGTTCTTC. As protein: CASSSRVAQQFF. The chain carries TRBV12-3 or TRBV12-4 and TRBJ2-1; D is unclear. This CDR3 contains 12 residues. V dropped 4 bases and J dropped 11 bases, with 12 bases sitting between them.